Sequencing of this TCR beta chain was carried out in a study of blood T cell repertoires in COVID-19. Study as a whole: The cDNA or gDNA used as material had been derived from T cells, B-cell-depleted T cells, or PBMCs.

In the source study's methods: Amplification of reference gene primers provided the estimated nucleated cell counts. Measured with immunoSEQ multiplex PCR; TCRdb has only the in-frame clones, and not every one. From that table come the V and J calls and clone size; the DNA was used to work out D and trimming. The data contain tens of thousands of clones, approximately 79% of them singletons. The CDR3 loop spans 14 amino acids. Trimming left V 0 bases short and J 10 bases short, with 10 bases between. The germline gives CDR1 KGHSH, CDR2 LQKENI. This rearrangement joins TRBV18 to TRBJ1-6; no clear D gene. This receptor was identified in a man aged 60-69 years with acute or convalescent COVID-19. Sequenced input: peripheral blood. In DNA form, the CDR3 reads TGTGCCAGCTCACCACCAGTTACAGAATCACCCCTCCACTTT. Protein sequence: CASSPPVTESPLHF.